Listed here are 9 T cell receptor beta chains from one sample, sequenced in a study of blood T cell repertoires in COVID-19. TCRdb's copy holds only in-frame clones and misses some; the assay was immunoSEQ multiplex PCR. The sample lists 300,000 or so clones, about nine tenths occurring once. The specimen was PBMCs or T cells enriched from blood (not recorded which). These receptors all stem from a woman younger than 30 who had recovered from COVID-19.

The chain employs TRBV7-8 and TRBJ2-7; 9 nucleotides align to TRBD2. The CDR3 is 16 amino acids. Germline V CDR1 and CDR2: SGHVS, FQNEAQ. Trimming at V came to 1 base and at J to 3 bases, leaving 7 bases not matched to a gene. CDR3 residues: CASSLGVSGRFYEQYF. The CDR3 nucleotides read TGTGCCAGCAGCTTAGGGGTTAGCGGGAGATTCTACGAGCAGTACTTC. Variable domain in full (rest from reference TRBV7-8 and TRBJ2-7): GAGVSQSPRYKVAKRGQDVALRCDPISGHVSLFWYQQALGQGPEFLTYFQNEAQLDKSGLPSDRFFAERPEGSVSTLKIQRTQQEDSAVYLCASSLGVSGRFYEQYFGPGTRLTVT.

This clone was detected once. The chain has TRBV3-1 (or the pseudogene TRBV3-2) and TRBJ2-7, with 10 bases aligning to TRBD2. V dropped 6 bases and J dropped 4; count of bases not matched to a gene: 12. CDR3 length: 16 amino acids. Germline loops: CDR1 LGHDT, CDR2 YNNKEL (reference sequence). As DNA, the CDR3 is TGTGCCAGCAGACCAAGCCTAGCGGGAGATTGGTACGAGCAGTACTTC. Translating gives CASRPSLAGDWYEQYF.

The rearrangement joins TRBV30 to TRBJ2-7; D is undetermined. V dropped 1 base and J dropped 8 bases, with 15 bases sitting between them. Germline-derived CDR1 and CDR2 are GTSNPN and SVGIG (reference sequence). This CDR3 has 13 amino acids. CDR3 region: CAWSDQANDKQYF. As DNA, the CDR3 is TGTGCCTGGAGTGACCAGGCCAACGATAAGCAGTACTTC.

The chain uses TRBV6-5 and TRBJ1-2; 7 bases are a match to TRBD1. V trimming: 6 bases; J trimming: 8 bases; junction bases outside the gene matches: 12. Per germline, CDR1 MNHEY and CDR2 SVGAGI. The CDR3 loop spans 14 amino acids. The chain's CDR3 is CASRDRALVGGYTF. The CDR3 bases are TGTGCCAGCAGAGACAGGGCCCTAGTAGGAGGCTACACCTTC.

This clone was recorded once. The DNA for the CDR3 is TGTGCCAGCAGAAGTGGGACTCGGCGAGGGGAGACCCAGTACTTC. This sequence encodes CASRSGTRRGETQYF. The chain has TRBV11-3 and TRBJ2-5, with D perhaps TRBD2 (6 bases). Trimming stripped 6 bases from V and 5 bases from J, with 19 bases between. The V gene's germline CDR1 is SGHNT and CDR2 YENEEA. The CDR3 is 15 amino acids. Full variable domain (remainder filled in from reference TRBV11-3 and TRBJ2-5): EAGVVQSPRYKIIEKKQPVAFWCNPISGHNTLYWYLQNLGQGPELLIRYENEEAVDDSQLPKDRFSAERLKGVDSTLKIQPAELGDSAVYLCASRSGTRRGETQYFGPGTRLLVL.

This clone was counted a few times. The chain couples TRBV7-6 to TRBJ2-1; 10 positions agree with TRBD1. The CDR3 runs 14 residues. V was pared by 2 bases and J by 15 bases, with 10 bases of the junction left unmatched. Germline CDR1 SGHVS, CDR2 FNYEAQ. The CDR3 is CASSLTPGTGARFF. The DNA for the CDR3 is TGTGCCAGCAGCTTAACCCCGGGGACAGGGGCCCGGTTCTTC.

V gene TRBV6-5 combines with J gene TRBJ1-1; D is possibly TRBD1 (5 bases). The CDR3 extends over 14 amino acids. Germline V gene lookup returns CDR1 MNHEY and CDR2 SVGAGI. V was pared by 6 bases and J by 4 bases, with 15 bases between. CDR3 sequence: CASSPRGAGTEAFF. CDR3 DNA sequence: TGTGCCAGCAGCCCCCGTGGGGCTGGCACTGAAGCTTTCTTT.

The chain is built from TRBV19 and TRBJ2-2; TRBD1 matches 9 bases. Germline V gives CDR1 LNHDA, CDR2 SQIVND (reference sequence). V shed 4 bases, J shed 1 base, and the junction held 1 base outside the gene matches. This CDR3 contains 15 residues. CDR3 region: CASSTGQGNTGELFF. The CDR3 nucleotides read TGTGCCAGTAGTACGGGACAGGGGAACACCGGGGAGCTGTTTTTT.

The chain has TRBV29-1 and TRBJ2-7; D is perhaps TRBD1 (6 bases). The CDR3 has 12 amino acids. The germline gives CDR1 SQVTM, CDR2 ANQGSEA. V was pared by 4 bases and J by 0 bases, with 7 bases between. The CDR3 nucleotides read TGCAGCGTTGGGACAGTCTCCTACGAGCAGTACTTC. Its translation: CSVGTVSYEQYF.